The rows below give T cell receptor beta chains drawn from one sample of a study of blood T cell repertoires in COVID-19. The table came from immunoSEQ multiplex PCR; TCRdb's copy has only in-frame clones and leaves some out. The sample has 130,000 to 150,000 clones; around 87% are singletons. Sequencing used peripheral blood. The receptors here all came from a woman aged 55-69 years with active COVID-19. CDR3s leave out the opening cysteine and the closing phenylalanine or tryptophan.

V gene	J gene	CDR3 protein
TRBV28	TRBJ1-2	ASTPPGTRRSGYT
TRBV13	TRBJ2-3	ASSLQSRDTQY
TRBV12-3/TRBV12-4	TRBJ1-2	ASRSREVGGYT
TRBV28	TRBJ1-2	ASSPGTASNYGYT
TRBV7-8	TRBJ2-7	ASSRTGLADYEQY
TRBV27	TRBJ2-7	ATSRGRQGSYEQY
TRBV9	TRBJ2-7	ASSATGTGGYEQY
TRBV27	TRBJ2-2	ASSLRGGDTGELF
TRBV19	TRBJ2-1	ASSVGSASNEQF
TRBV7-2	TRBJ1-5	ASSLRGSNQPQH
TRBV10-3	TRBJ2-3	AISGGLAGASDTQY
TRBV28	TRBJ1-5	ASDRQASNQPQH
TRBV28	TRBJ2-7	ASSLQLAGLYEQY
TRBV7-2	TRBJ2-7	ASSLGAGVNYEQY
TRBV7-3	TRBJ2-5	ASSSPQETQY
TRBV7-3	TRBJ1-1	ASSRQGNTEAF
TRBV25-1	TRBJ2-7	ASSPIGRGEISYEQY
TRBV7-2	TRBJ2-7	ASSLEWTSGWPSYEQY
TRBV7-3	TRBJ2-7	ASSPTPGNSYEQY
TRBV7-9	TRBJ2-2	ASSSTHGLRFRNTGELF
TRBV24-1	TRBJ1-5	ATSAHRAGQPQH
TRBV5-4	TRBJ2-5	ASSRQGLAGPQETQY
TRBV15	TRBJ1-6	ATSRPTGATSAPLH
TRBV18	TRBJ2-1	ASSPIPPAGGLSSYNEQF